The sample holds one count of the clone carrying this TCR beta chain. The antigen is undetermined. The data derive from a study of shared clonotypes between healthy human individuals. Overall study findings and caveats: Clonotype sharing levels among donors were expected to vary with sequencing depth.

Per germline, CDR1 SGDLS and CDR2 YYNGEE. This CDR3 contains 14 residues. V shed 2 bases and J 3 bases; nucleotides not matched to a gene: 1. When replicate PCRs were run on unsorted PBMC, they used roughly 280 ng DNA, some 31,000 T cell genomes. With ten immunoSEQ deep assay plates, unsorted PBMC DNA underwent sequencing. Profiling relied on immunoSEQ multiplex PCR, and the TCRdb table lists in-frame clones only, not all of them. This repertoire shows about 480,000 clones, approximately 79% found once; its top ten account for 13%. Every donor was a Caucasian adult from Nashville, Tennessee. The receptor was derived from a woman aged 40-49 years in good health. Some clones in this sample may be carry-over from other donors' samples. This chain connects TRBV9 to TRBJ2-7; 11 bases align to TRBD1. Input material: PBMCs. The CDR3 nucleotides read TGTGCCAGCAGCGTGGGACAGGGGGGCTACGAGCAGTACTTC. Amino acids: CASSVGQGGYEQYF.